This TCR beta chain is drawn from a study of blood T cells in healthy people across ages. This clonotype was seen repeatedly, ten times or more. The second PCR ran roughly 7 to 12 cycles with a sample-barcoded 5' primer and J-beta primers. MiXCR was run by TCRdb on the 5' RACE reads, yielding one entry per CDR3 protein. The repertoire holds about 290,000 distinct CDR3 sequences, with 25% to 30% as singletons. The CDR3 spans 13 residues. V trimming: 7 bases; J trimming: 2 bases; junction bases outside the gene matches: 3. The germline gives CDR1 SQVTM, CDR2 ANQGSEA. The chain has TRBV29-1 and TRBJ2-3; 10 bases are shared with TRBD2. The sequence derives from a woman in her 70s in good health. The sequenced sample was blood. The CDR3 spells CSALAGFTDTQYF. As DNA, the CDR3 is TGCAGCGCACTAGCGGGATTCACAGATACGCAGTATTTT.